The 19 T cell receptor beta chains below come from one sample, sequenced in a study of blood T cell repertoires in COVID-19. The data were produced by immunoSEQ multiplex PCR, yet TCRdb's version contains in-frame clones alone and is incomplete. The table has roughly 160,000 clones, under 90% seen once; the top ten hold 15% to 20%. The sample comprised PBMCs or T cells enriched from blood (not recorded which). The receptor source for this set is a man between 60 and 75 years old who had recovered from COVID-19.

This chain uses TRBV6-2 or TRBV6-3 with TRBJ2-1; D may be TRBD2 (5 bases). This CDR3 spans 15 amino acids. Germline CDR1 reads MNHEY; CDR2 reads SVGEGT. V was pared by 6 bases and J by 3 bases, with 15 bases between. The CDR3 region is CASSRSSTDYNEQFF. The DNA of the CDR3 is TGTGCCAGCAGCAGATCTAGCACCGACTACAATGAGCAGTTCTTC.

CDR3 in amino acids: CSVGAGAAGVGTGELFF. For the CDR3, the DNA is TGCAGCGTTGGGGCTGGGGCAGCGGGAGTGGGGACCGGGGAGCTGTTTTTT. The chain joins TRBV29-1 to TRBJ2-2, with 8 bases identical to TRBD2. After removal of 4 bases from V and 5 bases from J, the junction contained 15 bases not matched to a gene. The germline V gene has CDR1 SQVTM and CDR2 ANQGSEA. The length of the CDR3 is 17 residues.

This chain connects TRBV7-8 to TRBJ2-3, with 8 bases lining up with TRBD2. The germline gives CDR1 SGHVS, CDR2 FQNEAQ. CDR3 length: 20 residues. Germline trimming cut 2 bases from V and 1 base from J; bases unmatched to any gene: 17. This chain's CDR3 is CASSLTRLGTGRAGTDTQYF. The CDR3 DNA reads TGTGCCAGCAGCTTAACACGGTTAGGGACCGGGAGGGCCGGCACAGATACGCAGTATTTT.

This clone has just one count. This chain links TRBV11-2 with TRBJ2-1; TRBD2 agrees at 8 bases. V trimming: 3 bases; J trimming: 4 bases; junction bases outside the gene matches: 5. The CDR3 sequence is 15 residues long. From germline, CDR1 is SGHAT and CDR2 FQNNGV. The CDR3 is CASSFTSGPYNEQFF. The CDR3 coding sequence is TGTGCCAGCAGCTTCACTAGCGGACCATACAATGAGCAGTTCTTC.

The CDR3 protein is CASSYRLAAEQYF. CDR3 in DNA: TGTGCCAGCAGTTACAGGCTAGCGGCCGAGCAGTACTTC. The chain is built from TRBV6-5 and TRBJ2-7; TRBD2 matches at 7 bases. CDR1 and CDR2 (germline): MNHEY, SVGAGI. This CDR3 comprises 13 residues. The J segment lost 6 bases and the V segment lost 2 bases, leaving 4 bases of the junction unmatched.

The chain combines TRBV6-6 with TRBJ1-1, with 7 bases matching TRBD1. Germline loops: CDR1 MNHNY, CDR2 SVGAGI (reference sequence). Trimming removed 8 bases from V and 1 base from J; junction bases left unmatched: 10. The CDR3 contains 15 residues. For the CDR3, the DNA is TGTGCCAGCCATGGCCGACAGGGTTCGAACACTGAAGCTTTCTTT. This sequence encodes CASHGRQGSNTEAFF.

The chain is built from TRBV6-2 or TRBV6-3 and TRBJ2-3, with D perhaps TRBD2 (6 bases). Germline V gene data show CDR1 as MNHEY and CDR2 as SVGEGT. V lost 5 bases to trimming and J lost 2 bases, with 17 bases between them. The CDR3 length is 16 residues. DNA of the CDR3: TGTGCCAGCAGTACCAGGGCTAGCGCGTACACAGATACGCAGTATTTT. This gives the protein CASSTRASAYTDTQYF.

V is TRBV21-1 and J is TRBJ2-5; TRBD1 is the table's D call and was not checked against the DNA. TRBV21-1 is shown as a pseudogene. The CDR3 length is 13 residues. In DNA form, the CDR3 reads TGTGCCAGCAGCCTCCATAGGGGAGAGACCCAGTACTTC. Protein: CASSLHRGETQYF.

The genes are TRBV30 and TRBJ1-6; D might be TRBD1 (5 bases). Germline-derived CDR1 and CDR2 are GTSNPN and SVGIG (reference sequence). The V and J ends lost 5 bases and 7 bases respectively, with 12 bases between them. CDR3 size: 13 residues. CDR3 sequence reads: CAWQRQPNSPLHF. CDR3 sequence (DNA): TGTGCCTGGCAGCGACAGCCCAATTCACCCCTCCACTTT.

The J gene is TRBJ2-3, the V gene TRBV30, with D perhaps matching TRBD1 (5 bases). The CDR3 has 14 amino acids. Trimming pared 3 bases from V and 4 bases from J, leaving 14 bases between. In germline, CDR1 is GTSNPN, CDR2 SVGIG (reference sequence). The CDR3 protein is CAWSEGAFADTQYF. CDR3 DNA sequence: TGTGCCTGGAGCGAAGGGGCGTTCGCAGATACGCAGTATTTT. Full variable domain (rest looked up from reference TRBV30 and TRBJ2-3): SQTIHQWPATLVQPVGSPLSLECTVEGTSNPNLYWYRQAAGRGLQLLFYSVGIGQISSEVPQNLSASRPQDRQFILSSKKLLLSDSGFYLCAWSEGAFADTQYFGPGTRLTVL.

The J gene is TRBJ1-2, the V gene TRBV14; D unresolved. Germline V lookup: CDR1 SGHDN, CDR2 FVKESK. This CDR3 spans 15 amino acids. V dropped 4 bases and J dropped 4 bases, with 16 bases sitting between them. CDR3 residues: CASSPFPGLGYGYTF. The CDR3 bases are TGTGCCAGCAGCCCCTTCCCGGGGTTGGGCTATGGCTACACCTTC.

The chain has TRBV12-3 or TRBV12-4 and TRBJ1-2; possibly TRBD1 for D (6 bases). The CDR3 length is 12 residues. V was pared by 6 bases and J by 7 bases, with 12 bases between. CDR3 amino acids: CASRTGVSGYTF. In DNA, the CDR3 is TGTGCCAGCAGGACAGGAGTGTCTGGCTACACCTTC.

A word on this clone: Sequence at one end of the junction differs from germline and may be a read error. The chain is built from TRBV7-7 and TRBJ2-2; 8 bases align to TRBD1. Germline V gives CDR1 SSHAT, CDR2 FNYEAQ (reference sequence). The CDR3 runs to 15 residues. CDR3 region: CASRQGTGHTGELFF. As DNA, the CDR3 is TGTGCTAGCAGACAAGGGACAGGTCACACCGGGGAGCTGTTTTTT. The full variable domain, completed using reference TRBV7-7 and TRBJ2-2, is GAGVSQSPRYKVTKRGQDVTLRCDPISSHATLYWYQQALGQGPEFLTYFNYEAQPDKSGLPSDRFSAERPEGSISTLTIQRTEQRDSAMYRCASRQGTGHTGELFFGEGSRLTVL.

The chain uses TRBV5-1 and TRBJ1-6; the D is unclear. The CDR3 spans 14 residues. Germline CDR1 SGHRS, CDR2 YFSETQ. Trimming pared 0 bases from V and 4 bases from J, leaving 5 bases between. In DNA form, the CDR3 reads TGCGCCAGCAGCTTGGAACAGTATAATTCACCCCTCCACTTT. This translates into CASSLEQYNSPLHF.

This clone occurred once. This sequence joins TRBV7-3 and TRBJ1-2, with 7 bases aligning to TRBD1. The trim removed 3 bases at V and 4 bases at J, leaving 2 bases unmatched. The CDR3 consists of 13 residues. The V gene's germline CDR1 is SGHTA and CDR2 FQGTGA. The CDR3 region has the DNA TGTGCCAGCAGCTTTCAGGGGGGCTATGGCTACACCTTC. Encoded protein: CASSFQGGYGYTF.

This clone has only a few counts. The chain recombines TRBV7-9 with TRBJ1-5; the match to TRBD1 covers 10 bases. CDR3 length: 17 amino acids. The trim removed 1 base at V and 5 bases at J, leaving 8 bases unmatched. Germline V gene lookup returns CDR1 SEHNR and CDR2 FQNEAQ (reference sequence). CDR3 sequence: CASSLEGTGAPYQPQHF. CDR3 nucleotide sequence: TGTGCCAGCAGCTTAGAGGGGACAGGGGCGCCCTATCAGCCCCAGCATTTT.

The CDR3 DNA follows: TGTGCCAGCAGCTTTTCTGCAGGGGGTTCCTACGAGCAGTACTTC. Its translation is CASSFSAGGSYEQYF. The chain combines TRBV7-9 with TRBJ2-7; the match to TRBD1 covers 7 bases. V shed 3 bases, J shed 1 base, and the junction held 6 bases outside the gene matches. CDR3 length: 15 amino acids. CDR1 SEHNR and CDR2 FQNEAQ come from the germline V gene (reference sequence). The entire variable domain, with the rest obtained from reference TRBV7-9 and TRBJ2-7, is as follows: DTGVSQNPRHKITKRGQNVTFRCDPISEHNRLYWYRQTLGQGPEFLTYFQNEAQLEKSRLLSDRFSAERPKGSFSTLEIQRTEQGDSAMYLCASSFSAGGSYEQYFGPGTRLTVT.

This rearrangement joins TRBV2 to TRBJ2-5; 15 bases fit TRBD2. The V segment lost 4 bases and the J segment 2 bases; nucleotides outside the gene matches: 5. Germline CDR1 is SNHLY and CDR2 is FYNNEI. The CDR3 sequence is 17 residues long. CDR3 nucleotide sequence: TGTGCCAGCAGTGGGGGACTAGCGGGAGGTAGGCAAGAGACCCAGTACTTC. This sequence encodes CASSGGLAGGRQETQYF.

This sequence joins TRBV5-1 and TRBJ2-5; D call uncertain. There are 15 residues in the CDR3. Germline CDR1 reads SGHRS; CDR2 reads YFSETQ. The V end was cut by 1 base, the J end by 1 base, with 11 bases between. Written as DNA, the CDR3 is TGCGCCAGCAGCTTGTTTGGGCCTTTCCAAGAGACCCAGTACTTC. Its translation is CASSLFGPFQETQYF.